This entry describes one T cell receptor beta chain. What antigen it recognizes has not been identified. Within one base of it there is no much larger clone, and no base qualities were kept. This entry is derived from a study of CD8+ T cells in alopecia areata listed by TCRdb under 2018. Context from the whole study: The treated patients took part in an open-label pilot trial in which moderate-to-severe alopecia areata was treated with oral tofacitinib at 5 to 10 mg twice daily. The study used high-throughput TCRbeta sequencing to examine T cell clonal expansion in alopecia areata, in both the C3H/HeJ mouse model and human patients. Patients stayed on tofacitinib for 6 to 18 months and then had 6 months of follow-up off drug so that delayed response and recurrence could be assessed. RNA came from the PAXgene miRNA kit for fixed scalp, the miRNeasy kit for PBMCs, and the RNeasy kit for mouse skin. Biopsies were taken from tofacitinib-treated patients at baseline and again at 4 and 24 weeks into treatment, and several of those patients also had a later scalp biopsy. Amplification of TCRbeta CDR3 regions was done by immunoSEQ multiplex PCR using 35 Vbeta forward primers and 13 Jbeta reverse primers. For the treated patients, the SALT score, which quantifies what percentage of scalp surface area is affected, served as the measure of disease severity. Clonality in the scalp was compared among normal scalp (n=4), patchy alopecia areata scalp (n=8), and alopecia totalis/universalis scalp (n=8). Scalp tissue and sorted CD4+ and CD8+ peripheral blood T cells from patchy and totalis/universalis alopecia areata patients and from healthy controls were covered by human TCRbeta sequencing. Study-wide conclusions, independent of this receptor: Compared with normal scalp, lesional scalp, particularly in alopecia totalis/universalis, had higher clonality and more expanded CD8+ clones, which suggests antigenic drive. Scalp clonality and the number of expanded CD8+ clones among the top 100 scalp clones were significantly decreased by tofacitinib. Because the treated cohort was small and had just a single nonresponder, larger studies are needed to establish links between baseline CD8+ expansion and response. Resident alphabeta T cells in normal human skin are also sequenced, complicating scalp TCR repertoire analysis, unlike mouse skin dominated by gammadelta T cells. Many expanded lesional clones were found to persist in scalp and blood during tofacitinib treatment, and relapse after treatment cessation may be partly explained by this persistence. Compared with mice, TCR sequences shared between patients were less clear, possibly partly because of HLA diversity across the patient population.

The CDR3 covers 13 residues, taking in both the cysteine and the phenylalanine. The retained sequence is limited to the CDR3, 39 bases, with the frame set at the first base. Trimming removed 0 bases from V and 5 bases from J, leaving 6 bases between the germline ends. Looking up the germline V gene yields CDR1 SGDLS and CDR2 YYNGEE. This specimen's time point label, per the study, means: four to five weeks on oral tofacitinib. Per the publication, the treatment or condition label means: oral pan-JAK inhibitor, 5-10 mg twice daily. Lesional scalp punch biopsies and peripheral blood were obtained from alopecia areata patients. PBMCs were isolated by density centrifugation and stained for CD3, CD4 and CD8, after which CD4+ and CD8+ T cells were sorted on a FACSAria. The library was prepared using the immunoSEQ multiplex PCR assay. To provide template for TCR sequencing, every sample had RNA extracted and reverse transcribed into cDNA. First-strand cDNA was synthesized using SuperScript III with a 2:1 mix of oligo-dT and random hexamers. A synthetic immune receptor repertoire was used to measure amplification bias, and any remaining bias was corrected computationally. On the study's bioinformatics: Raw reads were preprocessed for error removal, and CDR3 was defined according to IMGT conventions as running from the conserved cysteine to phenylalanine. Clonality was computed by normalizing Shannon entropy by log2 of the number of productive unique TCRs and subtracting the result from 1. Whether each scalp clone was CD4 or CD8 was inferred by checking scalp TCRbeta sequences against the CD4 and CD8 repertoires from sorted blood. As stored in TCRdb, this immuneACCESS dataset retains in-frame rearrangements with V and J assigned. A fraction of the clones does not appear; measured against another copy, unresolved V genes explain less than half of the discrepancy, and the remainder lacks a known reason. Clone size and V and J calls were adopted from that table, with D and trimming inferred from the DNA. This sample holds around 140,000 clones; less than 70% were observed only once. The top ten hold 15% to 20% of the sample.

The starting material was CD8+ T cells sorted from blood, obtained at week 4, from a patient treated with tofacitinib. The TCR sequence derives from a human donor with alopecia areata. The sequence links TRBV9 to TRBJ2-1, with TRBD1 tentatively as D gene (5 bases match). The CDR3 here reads CASSVVDNNEQFF. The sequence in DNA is TGTGCCAGCAGCGTAGTGGACAACAATGAGCAGTTCTTC.